The 22 T cell receptor beta chains below were found in one sample sequenced in a study of T cell responses to AZD1222 COVID-19 vaccine. Profiled with immunoSEQ multiplex PCR; TCRdb holds only in-frame clones, not every one. The sample lists under 150,000 clones, roughly nine tenths occurring once. The sequenced sample was peripheral blood, obtained 28 days after the second AZD1222 dose. Receptors were obtained from an adult who received the AZD1222 COVID-19 vaccine.

This clone was seen a single time. The J gene is TRBJ1-5, the V gene TRBV10-3, with 7 bases fitting TRBD1. CDR1 is ENHRY and CDR2 is SYGVKD in the germline V gene. CDR3 length: 15 amino acids. Trimming cost V 6 bases and J 2 bases; bases outside gene matches: 7. DNA of the CDR3: TGTGCCATCAGAGACCACAGGGGAGGCAATCAGCCCCAGCATTTT. Translated: CAIRDHRGGNQPQHF.

The V call is TRBV5-1, the J call TRBJ2-3, with a tentative D call TRBD2 (7 bases). V was shortened by 0 bases and J by 2 bases, with 13 bases between the two germline ends. The CDR3 runs to 16 residues. Germline CDR1 reads SGHRS; CDR2 reads YFSETQ. CDR3 residues: CASSLARGAHTDTQYF. Written as DNA, the CDR3 is TGCGCCAGCAGCTTGGCACGGGGGGCTCACACAGATACGCAGTATTTT.

The V call is TRBV19, the J call TRBJ2-7; D unclear. The germline CDR1 and CDR2 sequences are LNHDA and SQIVND (reference sequence). Trimming cost V 6 bases and J 3 bases, with 18 bases left between them. The CDR3 spans 15 residues. The CDR3 coding sequence is TGTGCCAGTAGCATACAGATTGTTGCGTACTACGAGCAGTACTTC. This encodes CASSIQIVAYYEQYF.

The chain joins TRBV7-9 to TRBJ1-2, with D uncertain. Germline V gene data show CDR1 as SEHNR and CDR2 as FQNEAQ (reference sequence). The CDR3 runs 13 residues. Between the trimmed V and J ends, which lost 0 bases and 3 bases, there was a span of 5 bases. The CDR3 loop is CASSLASDYGYTF. CDR3 DNA: TGTGCCAGCAGCTTAGCCTCGGACTATGGCTACACCTTC.

The chain combines TRBV2 with TRBJ2-5, with TRBD1 matching over 9 bases. V gave up 7 bases and J gave up 3 bases; unmatched junction bases: 12. The CDR3 is 16 amino acids. The germline gives CDR1 SNHLY, CDR2 FYNNEI. Here the CDR3 reads CASTQHRGQREETQYF. For the CDR3, the DNA is TGTGCCAGCACGCAACACAGGGGGCAAAGGGAAGAGACCCAGTACTTC.

This clone was detected once. A junction end diverges from the germline sequence, so it may reflect a read error. For the CDR3, the DNA is TGCGCCAGCAGTCAAAGTGGTCCGCTGTTGGGCTACGAGCAGTGCTTC. Translating it yields CASSQSGPLLGYEQCF. The V call is TRBV23-1, the J call TRBJ2-7; the D is unclear. TRBV23-1 is an open reading frame, and its role is uncertain. The CDR3 is 16 amino acids.

This sequence joins TRBV10-3 and TRBJ1-6; unclear D gene. There are 14 residues in the CDR3. The germline CDR1 and CDR2 sequences are ENHRY and SYGVKD. Trimming stripped 8 bases from V and 0 bases from J, with 8 bases between. The CDR3 nucleotides read TGTGCCATCGGAAGCGACTCCTATAATTCACCCCTCCACTTT. Its translation: CAIGSDSYNSPLHF.

The rearrangement links TRBV5-1 to TRBJ1-1, with a possible D match to TRBD1 (6 bases). CDR1 is SGHRS and CDR2 is YFSETQ in the germline V gene. This CDR3 is built from 15 residues. Trimming removed 3 bases from V and 4 bases from J, with 16 bases in between. The CDR3 loop reads CASSSTGSTGTEAFF. CDR3 bases: TGCGCCAGCAGCTCTACAGGGAGCACGGGCACTGAAGCTTTCTTT.

The CDR3 spells CASTTDRNQPQHF. DNA for the CDR3: TGCGCCAGCACCACGGACAGAAATCAGCCCCAGCATTTT. The chain recombines TRBV10-2 with TRBJ1-5, with D perhaps TRBD1 (6 bases). The germline CDR1 and CDR2 sequences are WSHSY and SAAADI. CDR3 length: 13 amino acids. With 7 bases removed from V and 4 bases from J, the gap between germline ends came to 11 bases.

The rearrangement links TRBV20-1 to TRBJ1-6, with 10 bases fitting TRBD1. Losses at the gene ends were 3 bases for V and 7 bases for J; bases not matched to a gene: 3. The germline V gene encodes CDR1 DFQATT and CDR2 SNEGSKA (reference sequence). The CDR3 consists of 14 residues. CDR3 nucleotide sequence: TGCAGTGCTAGTCAGGGACAGGGGAATTCACCCCTCCACTTT. Its translation is CSASQGQGNSPLHF.

This CDR3 is CASSQSVPGDGQPQHF. The CDR3 DNA reads TGCGCCAGCAGTCAATCAGTACCGGGGGACGGTCAGCCCCAGCATTTT. The J gene is TRBJ1-5, the V gene TRBV23-1, with D possibly being TRBD1 (5 bases). TRBV23-1 is assigned to the ORF class and has an uncertain function. V was clipped by 0 bases and J by 6 bases, with 15 bases between them. The CDR3 has 16 amino acids.

There are a few counts of this clone. The rearrangement joins TRBV6-1 to TRBJ2-6; 9 positions match TRBD1. Germline V lookup: CDR1 MNHNS, CDR2 SASEGT. Unmatched junction bases numbered 10, after V lost 4 bases and J lost 0 bases. The CDR3 extends over 19 amino acids. CDR3 protein: CASSGGTGSPHSGANVLTF. The CDR3 bases are TGTGCCAGCAGTGGAGGGACAGGGAGCCCCCACTCTGGGGCCAACGTCCTGACTTTC.

The chain uses TRBV5-1 and TRBJ2-3; TRBD2 agrees at 11 bases. Germline loops: CDR1 SGHRS, CDR2 YFSETQ. The CDR3 spans 16 residues. The J segment lost 3 bases and the V segment lost 4 bases, leaving 7 bases of the junction unmatched. Here the CDR3 DNA reads TGCGCCAGCAGCCCGATCCTAGCGGGGGGAACAGATACGCAGTATTTT. It specifies CASSPILAGGTDTQYF.

The chain recombines TRBV29-1 with TRBJ1-5; no firm D call. This CDR3 region has 14 residues. V was pared by 3 bases and J by 4 bases, with 13 bases between. The germline CDR1 and CDR2 sequences are SQVTM and ANQGSEA. The CDR3 nucleotides read TGCAGCGTTGACCGGGGAGTATGGAATCAGCCCCAGCATTTT. Amino acids: CSVDRGVWNQPQHF.

This rearrangement joins TRBV28 to TRBJ1-2; 9 nucleotides line up with TRBD1. Germline assignment: CDR1 MDHEN and CDR2 SYDVKM. This CDR3 has 14 amino acids. Unmatched junction bases numbered 7, after V lost 4 bases and J lost 7 bases. CDR3: CASSSGQGRFGYTF. In DNA form, the CDR3 reads TGTGCCAGCAGTTCCGGACAGGGGAGGTTTGGCTACACCTTC.

The V call is TRBV2, the J call TRBJ2-3; 7 nucleotides match TRBD1. Germline assignment: CDR1 SNHLY and CDR2 FYNNEI. This CDR3 region has 13 residues. Trimming cost V 6 bases and J 6 bases; bases outside gene matches: 6. The CDR3 region is CASSAQGWDTQYF. CDR3 DNA: TGTGCCAGCAGCGCACAGGGGTGGGATACGCAGTATTTT.

The rearrangement joins TRBV24-1 to TRBJ2-3; 11 bases map to TRBD2. The CDR3 is 16 residues long. The V gene end was trimmed by 5 bases and the J gene end by 4 bases; junction bases not matched to a gene: 7. Germline lookup yields CDR1 KGHDR and CDR2 SFDVKD. In DNA, the CDR3 is TGTGCCACCAGTGCCCTTAGCGGGAGGGCCGCAGATACGCAGTATTTT. This translates into CATSALSGRAADTQYF.

The rearrangement uses TRBV28 and TRBJ2-1; unclear D gene. CDR1 is MDHEN, CDR2 SYDVKM, per germline. V lost 4 bases, J lost 8 bases, and 15 bases lay in between. The CDR3 runs to 14 residues. As DNA, the CDR3 is TGTGCCAGCAGTTCTCCCCCCCTGATCCATGAGCAGTTCTTC. As protein: CASSSPPLIHEQFF.

The chain is built from TRBV9 and TRBJ2-3; 8 positions agree with TRBD2. Germline V CDR1 and CDR2: SGDLS, YYNGEE. The CDR3 consists of 15 residues. V dropped 2 bases and J dropped 2; count of bases not matched to a gene: 4. The CDR3 reads CASSVSGGTTDTQYF. The CDR3 coding sequence is TGTGCCAGCAGCGTTTCGGGGGGGACCACAGATACGCAGTATTTT.

The genes are TRBV19 and TRBJ1-6, with 8 positions matching TRBD1. Looked up from germline, CDR1 is LNHDA and CDR2 is SQIVND (reference sequence). This CDR3 contains 16 residues. Trimming removed 6 bases from V and 9 bases from J; junction bases left unmatched: 13. The CDR3 nucleotides are TGTGCCAGTAGAAACCGGGACAGGACATTTCGTTCACCCCTCCACTTT. Translation gives CASRNRDRTFRSPLHF.

The chain employs TRBV25-1 and TRBJ1-2, with 8 nucleotides matching TRBD1. CDR1 and CDR2 (germline): MGHDK, SYGVNS. J gave up 7 bases and V 0 bases, and 10 bases lay outside the gene matches. The CDR3 contains 16 residues. The CDR3 loop reads CASSEYGQGMGAGYTF. The CDR3 region has the DNA TGTGCCAGCAGTGAATATGGACAGGGAATGGGGGCTGGCTACACCTTC.

The chain is built from TRBV25-1 and TRBJ2-5, with TRBD1 matching 9 bases. After removal of 4 bases from V and 10 bases from J, the junction contained 16 bases not matched to a gene. The CDR3 is made up of 16 amino acids. Germline V gene data show CDR1 as MGHDK and CDR2 as SYGVNS. CDR3 sequence reads: CASSGTGGVRENIQYF. The CDR3 DNA reads as TGTGCCAGCAGTGGAACAGGGGGCGTTCGGGAGAATATCCAGTACTTC.